The table lists the clone carrying this T cell receptor beta chain with a count of one. The table came from immunoSEQ multiplex PCR; TCRdb's copy has only in-frame clones and leaves some out. The table shows about 360,000 clones, with around 84% occurring only once. The data were taken from a study of blood T cell repertoires in COVID-19. Looking at the study overall: The cDNA or gDNA used as material had been derived from T cells, B-cell-depleted T cells, or PBMCs.

The CDR3 extends over 13 amino acids. V shed 8 bases and J shed 6 bases, with 17 bases lying between them. The sample comprised peripheral blood. The TCR sequence derives from a human donor in a cohort sampled during active COVID-19. The chain has TRBV12-3 or TRBV12-4 and TRBJ2-7; D is unclear. The CDR3 nucleotides read TGTGCCAGCGCGGCAACATTGGATGGCGAGCAGTACTTC. Translated: CASAATLDGEQYF.